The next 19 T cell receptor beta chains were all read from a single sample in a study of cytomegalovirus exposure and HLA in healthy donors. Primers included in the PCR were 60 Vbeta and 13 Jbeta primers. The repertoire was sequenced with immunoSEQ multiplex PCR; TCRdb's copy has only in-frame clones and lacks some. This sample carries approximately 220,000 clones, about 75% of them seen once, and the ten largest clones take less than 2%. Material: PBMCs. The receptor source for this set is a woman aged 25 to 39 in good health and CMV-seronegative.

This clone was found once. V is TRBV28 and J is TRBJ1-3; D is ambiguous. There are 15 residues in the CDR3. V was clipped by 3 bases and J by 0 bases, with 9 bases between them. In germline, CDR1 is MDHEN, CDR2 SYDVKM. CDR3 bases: TGTGCCAGCAGTTTCCCCGGACTCTCTGGAAACACCATATATTTT. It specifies CASSFPGLSGNTIYF.

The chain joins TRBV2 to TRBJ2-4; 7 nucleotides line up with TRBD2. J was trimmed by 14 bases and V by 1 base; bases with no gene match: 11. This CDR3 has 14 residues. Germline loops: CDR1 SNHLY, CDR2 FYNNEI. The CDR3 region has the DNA TGTGCCAGCAGTGAAGAGGGAGGGGCGGCCCTCGAGTACTTC. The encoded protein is CASSEEGGAALEYF.

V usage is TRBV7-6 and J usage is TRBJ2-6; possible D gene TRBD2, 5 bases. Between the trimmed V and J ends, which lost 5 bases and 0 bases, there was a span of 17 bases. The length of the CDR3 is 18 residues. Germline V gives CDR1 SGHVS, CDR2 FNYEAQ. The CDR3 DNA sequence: TGTGCCAGCAGCCAGAACGCGGGCGCGGTCTCTGGGGCCAACGTCCTGACTTTC. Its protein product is CASSQNAGAVSGANVLTF.

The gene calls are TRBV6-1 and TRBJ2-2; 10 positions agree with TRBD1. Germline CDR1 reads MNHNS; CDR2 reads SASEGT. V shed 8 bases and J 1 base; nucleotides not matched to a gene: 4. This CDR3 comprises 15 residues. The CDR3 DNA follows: TGTGCCAGCGGGGACAGGGGCATGAACACCGGGGAGCTGTTTTTT. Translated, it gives CASGDRGMNTGELFF.

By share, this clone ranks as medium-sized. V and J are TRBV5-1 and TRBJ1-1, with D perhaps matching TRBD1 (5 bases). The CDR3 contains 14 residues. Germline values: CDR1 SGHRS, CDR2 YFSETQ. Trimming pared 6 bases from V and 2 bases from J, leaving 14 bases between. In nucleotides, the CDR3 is TGCGCCAGCATTAACGACGGGGGAAACACTGAAGCTTTCTTT. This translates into CASINDGGNTEAFF.

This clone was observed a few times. The CDR3 here is CASSHQGWGPDSPLHF. In nucleotides, the CDR3 is TGTGCCAGCTCACACCAGGGGTGGGGGCCGGATTCACCCCTCCACTTT. This chain links TRBV18 with TRBJ1-6; possible D gene TRBD1, 6 bases. The V gene's germline CDR1 is KGHSH and CDR2 LQKENI. Trimming left V 4 bases short and J 8 bases short, with 18 bases between. This CDR3 has 16 residues.

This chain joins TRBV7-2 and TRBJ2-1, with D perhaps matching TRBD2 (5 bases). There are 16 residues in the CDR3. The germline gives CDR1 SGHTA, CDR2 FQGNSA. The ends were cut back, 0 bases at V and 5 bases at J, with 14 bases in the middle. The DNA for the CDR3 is TGTGCCAGCAGCTTAGCGCGGGTTTCCGTTAACAATGAGCAGTTCTTC. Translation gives CASSLARVSVNNEQFF.

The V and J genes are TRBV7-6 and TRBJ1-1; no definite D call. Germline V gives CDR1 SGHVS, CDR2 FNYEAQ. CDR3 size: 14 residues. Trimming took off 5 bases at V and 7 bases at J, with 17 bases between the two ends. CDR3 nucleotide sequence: TGTGCCAGCAGCCCTCTCACCAACCAGGTTGAAGCTTTCTTT. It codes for CASSPLTNQVEAFF.

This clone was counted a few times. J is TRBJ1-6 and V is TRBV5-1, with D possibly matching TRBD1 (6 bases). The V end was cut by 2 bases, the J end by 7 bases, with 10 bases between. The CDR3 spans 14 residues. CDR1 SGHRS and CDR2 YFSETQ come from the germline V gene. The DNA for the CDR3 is TGCGCCAGCAGCTTCGGTACAGGGAATTCACCCCTCCACTTT. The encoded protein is CASSFGTGNSPLHF.

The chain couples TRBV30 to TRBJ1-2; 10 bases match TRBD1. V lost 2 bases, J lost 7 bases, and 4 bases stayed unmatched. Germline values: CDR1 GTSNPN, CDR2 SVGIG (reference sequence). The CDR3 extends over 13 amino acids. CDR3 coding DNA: TGTGCCTGGAGTAGACAGGGGGCGGCTGGCTACACCTTC. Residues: CAWSRQGAAGYTF.

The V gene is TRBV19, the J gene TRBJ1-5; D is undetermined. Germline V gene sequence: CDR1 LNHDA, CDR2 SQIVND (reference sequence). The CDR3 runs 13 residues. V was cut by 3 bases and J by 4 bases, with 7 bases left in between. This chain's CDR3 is CASSMGLNQPQHF. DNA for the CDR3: TGTGCCAGTAGTATGGGCCTGAATCAGCCCCAGCATTTT.

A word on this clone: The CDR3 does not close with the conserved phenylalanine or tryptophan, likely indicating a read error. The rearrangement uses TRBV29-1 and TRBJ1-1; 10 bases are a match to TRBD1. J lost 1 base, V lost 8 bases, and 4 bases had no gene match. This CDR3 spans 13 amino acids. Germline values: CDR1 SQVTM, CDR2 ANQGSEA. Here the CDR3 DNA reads TGCAGCTCCCGACAGGGGGCGAACACTGAAGCTTTCTTG. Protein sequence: CSSRQGANTEAFL.

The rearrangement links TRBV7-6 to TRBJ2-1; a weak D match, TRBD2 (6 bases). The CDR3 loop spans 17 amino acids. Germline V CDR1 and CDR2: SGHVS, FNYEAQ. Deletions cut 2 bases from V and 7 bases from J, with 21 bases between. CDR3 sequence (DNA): TGTGCCAGCAGCTTATCTCCTTCGAGGCCGGAGGGGAATGAGCAGTTCTTC. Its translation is CASSLSPSRPEGNEQFF.

The CDR3 sequence: CASSISGTLGDTIYF. CDR3 nucleotides: TGTGCCAGCAGCATCTCCGGGACTCTGGGGGACACCATATATTTT. V gene TRBV9 combines with J gene TRBJ1-3, with D maybe TRBD1 (5 bases). Trimming took 4 bases from V and 8 from J, leaving 19 bases between them. The CDR3 runs to 15 residues. The germline V gene has CDR1 SGDLS and CDR2 YYNGEE.

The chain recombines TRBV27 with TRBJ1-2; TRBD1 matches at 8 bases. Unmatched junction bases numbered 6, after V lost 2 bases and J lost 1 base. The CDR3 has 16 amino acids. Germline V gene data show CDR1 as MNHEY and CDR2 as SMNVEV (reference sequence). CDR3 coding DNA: TGTGCCAGCAGTTTAAGACAGGGGTCCCTTAACTATGGCTACACCTTC. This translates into CASSLRQGSLNYGYTF.

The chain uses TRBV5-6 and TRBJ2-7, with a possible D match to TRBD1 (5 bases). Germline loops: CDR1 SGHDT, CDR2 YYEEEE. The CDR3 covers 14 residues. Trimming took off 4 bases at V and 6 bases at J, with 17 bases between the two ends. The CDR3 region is CASSQGVVAAEQYF. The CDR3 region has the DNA TGTGCCAGCAGCCAAGGGGTAGTTGCGGCCGAGCAGTACTTC.

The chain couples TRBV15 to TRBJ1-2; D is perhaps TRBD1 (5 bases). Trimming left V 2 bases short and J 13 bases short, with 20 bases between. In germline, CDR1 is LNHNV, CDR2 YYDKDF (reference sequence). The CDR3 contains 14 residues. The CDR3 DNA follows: TGTGCCACCAGCAGATCCGCGGGACGGTGGTCTCCCACCTTC. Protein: CATSRSAGRWSPTF.

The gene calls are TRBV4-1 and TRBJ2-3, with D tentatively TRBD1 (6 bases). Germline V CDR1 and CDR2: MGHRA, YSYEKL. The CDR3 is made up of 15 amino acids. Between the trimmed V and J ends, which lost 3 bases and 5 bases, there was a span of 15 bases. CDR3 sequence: CASSQGTGFGDTQYF. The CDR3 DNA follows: TGCGCCAGCAGCCAGGGAACAGGGTTTGGAGATACGCAGTATTTT.

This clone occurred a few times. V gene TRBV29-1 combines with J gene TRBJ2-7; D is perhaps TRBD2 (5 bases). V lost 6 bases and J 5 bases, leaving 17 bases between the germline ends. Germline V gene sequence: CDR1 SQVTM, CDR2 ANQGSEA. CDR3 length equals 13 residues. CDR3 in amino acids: CSVLSGIRHEQYF. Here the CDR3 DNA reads TGCAGCGTCCTCTCCGGGATCCGGCACGAGCAGTACTTC.